This T cell receptor (beta chain) was captured in a study of cytotoxic CD8 clonotypes in ibrutinib-treated CLL. The germline CDR1 and CDR2 sequences are LGHNA and YNFKEQ. V was trimmed by 1 base and J by 8 bases, leaving 8 bases between them. The CDR3 extends over 13 amino acids. Some clones are missing from TCRdb's copy, which holds only in-frame ones; the method was immunoSEQ multiplex PCR. The data show roughly 30,000 clones, about 78% seen once. This receptor was obtained from a human donor with chronic lymphocytic leukemia. J is TRBJ1-4 and V is TRBV4-2; D gene ambiguous. Material: PBMCs, obtained after 36 months of ibrutinib treatment. CDR3 in amino acids: CASSQAGPEKLFF. The CDR3 DNA sequence: TGTGCCAGCAGCCAAGCCGGGCCGGAAAAACTGTTTTTT.